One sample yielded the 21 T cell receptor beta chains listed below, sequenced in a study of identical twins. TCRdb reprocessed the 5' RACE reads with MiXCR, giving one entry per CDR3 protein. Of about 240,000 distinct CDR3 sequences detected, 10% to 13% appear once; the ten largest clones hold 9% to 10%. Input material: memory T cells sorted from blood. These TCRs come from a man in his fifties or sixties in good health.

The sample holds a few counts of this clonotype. CDR3 protein: CASRSDRDRSYEQYF. The CDR3 DNA sequence: TGTGCCAGCAGATCTGACAGGGATAGATCCTACGAGCAGTACTTC. V is TRBV25-1 and J is TRBJ2-7; 7 bases line up with TRBD1. There are 15 residues in the CDR3. Germline V gene sequence: CDR1 MGHDK, CDR2 SYGVNS. Trimming at V came to 6 bases and at J to 1 base, leaving 9 bases not matched to a gene.

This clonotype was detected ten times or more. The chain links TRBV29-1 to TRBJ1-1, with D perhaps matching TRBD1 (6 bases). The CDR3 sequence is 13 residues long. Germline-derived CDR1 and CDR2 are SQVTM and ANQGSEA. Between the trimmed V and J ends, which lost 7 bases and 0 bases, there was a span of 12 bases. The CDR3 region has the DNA TGCAGCGCCGGACAGAATTTGAACACTGAAGCTTTCTTT. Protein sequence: CSAGQNLNTEAFF.

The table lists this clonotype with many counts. CDR3 protein: CASSPKQETQYF. The CDR3, as DNA: TGTGCCAGCTCACCGAAGCAAGAGACCCAGTACTTC. The V and J genes are TRBV18 and TRBJ2-5; D gene ambiguous. CDR3 length: 12 amino acids. Looked up from germline, CDR1 is KGHSH and CDR2 is LQKENI. Trimming cost V 3 bases and J 2 bases, with 4 bases left between them.

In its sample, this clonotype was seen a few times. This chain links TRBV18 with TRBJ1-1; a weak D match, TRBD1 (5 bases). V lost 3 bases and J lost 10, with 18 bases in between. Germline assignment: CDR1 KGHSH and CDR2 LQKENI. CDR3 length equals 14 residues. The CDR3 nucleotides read TGTGCCAGCTCACCCCAAGGGGCTAAGGTGAGAGCTTTCTTT. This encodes CASSPQGAKVRAFF.

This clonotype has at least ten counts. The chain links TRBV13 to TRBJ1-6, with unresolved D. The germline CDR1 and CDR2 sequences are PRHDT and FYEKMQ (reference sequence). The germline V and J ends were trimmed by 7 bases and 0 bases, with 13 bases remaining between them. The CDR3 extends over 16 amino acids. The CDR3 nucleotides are TGTGCCAGCACCAGCCACGCGAGCTCCTATAATTCACCCCTCCACTTT. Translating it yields CASTSHASSYNSPLHF.

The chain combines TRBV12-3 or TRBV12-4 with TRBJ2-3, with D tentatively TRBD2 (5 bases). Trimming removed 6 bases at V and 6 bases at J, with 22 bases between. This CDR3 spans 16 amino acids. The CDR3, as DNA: TGTGCCAGCAGCCCCTCCCGCCGGATCAGAGGGGATACGCAGTATTTT. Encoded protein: CASSPSRRIRGDTQYF.

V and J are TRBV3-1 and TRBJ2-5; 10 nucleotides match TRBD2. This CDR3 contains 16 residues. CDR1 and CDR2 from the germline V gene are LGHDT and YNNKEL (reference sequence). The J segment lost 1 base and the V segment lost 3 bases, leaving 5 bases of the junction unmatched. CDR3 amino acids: CASSHWTSGFQETQYF. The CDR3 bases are TGTGCCAGCAGCCACTGGACTAGCGGATTCCAAGAGACCCAGTACTTC.

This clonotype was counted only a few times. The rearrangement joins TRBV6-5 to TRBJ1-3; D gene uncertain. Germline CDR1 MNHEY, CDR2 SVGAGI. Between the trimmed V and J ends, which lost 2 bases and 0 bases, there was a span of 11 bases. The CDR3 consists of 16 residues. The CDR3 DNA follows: TGTGCCAGCAGTTACCGGGCCCAGAGCTCTGGAAACACCATATATTTT. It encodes CASSYRAQSSGNTIYF.

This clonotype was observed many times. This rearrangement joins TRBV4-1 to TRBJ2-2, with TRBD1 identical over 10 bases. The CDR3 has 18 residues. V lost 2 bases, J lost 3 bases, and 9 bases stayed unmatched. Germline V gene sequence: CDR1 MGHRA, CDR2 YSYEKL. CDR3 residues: CASSQPSGTGVDTGELFF. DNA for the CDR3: TGCGCCAGCAGCCAACCTTCCGGGACAGGGGTTGACACCGGGGAGCTGTTTTTT.

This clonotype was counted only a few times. The CDR3 region is CASSELLLTTYNEQFF. As DNA, the CDR3 is TGTGCCAGCAGTGAGCTCCTCCTGACCACTTACAATGAGCAGTTCTTC. This sequence joins TRBV2 and TRBJ2-1; the D is unclear. V was clipped by 3 bases and J by 4 bases, with 16 bases between them. The germline V gene encodes CDR1 SNHLY and CDR2 FYNNEI. This CDR3 has 16 amino acids.

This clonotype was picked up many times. This CDR3 reads CSASGASGRGYTDTQYF. The DNA of the CDR3 is TGCAGTGCTAGCGGGGCTAGCGGGAGAGGGTACACAGATACGCAGTATTTT. The chain has TRBV20-1 and TRBJ2-3; TRBD2 aligns across 10 bases. CDR3 length equals 17 residues. Germline V CDR1 and CDR2: DFQATT, SNEGSKA (reference sequence). V gave up 3 bases and J gave up 2 bases; unmatched junction bases: 11.

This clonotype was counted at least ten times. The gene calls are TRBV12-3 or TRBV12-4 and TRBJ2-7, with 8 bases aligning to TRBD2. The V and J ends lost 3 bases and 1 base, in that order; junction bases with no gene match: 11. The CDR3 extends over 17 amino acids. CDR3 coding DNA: TGTGCCAGCAGTTTCCGTAGTGGTACTAGCGGATCCTACGAGCAGTACTTC. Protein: CASSFRSGTSGSYEQYF.

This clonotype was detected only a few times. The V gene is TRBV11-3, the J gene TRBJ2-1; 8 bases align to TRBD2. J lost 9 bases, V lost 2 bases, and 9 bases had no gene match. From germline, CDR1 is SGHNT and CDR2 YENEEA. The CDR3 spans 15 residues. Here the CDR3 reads CASSLTGGTIIEQFF. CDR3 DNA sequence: TGTGCCAGCAGCTTAACGGGGGGGACTATCATTGAGCAGTTCTTC.

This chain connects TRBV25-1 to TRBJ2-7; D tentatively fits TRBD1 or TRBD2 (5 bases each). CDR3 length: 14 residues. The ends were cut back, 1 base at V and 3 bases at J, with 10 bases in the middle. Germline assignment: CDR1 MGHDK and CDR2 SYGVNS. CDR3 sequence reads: CASSESGTIYEQYF. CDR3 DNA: TGTGCCAGCAGTGAATCTGGGACCATCTACGAGCAGTACTTC.

The CDR3: CSASNTGNTEAFF. The CDR3 DNA reads as TGCAGTGCTAGTAACACAGGGAACACTGAAGCTTTCTTT. V is TRBV20-1 and J is TRBJ1-1; perhaps TRBD1 as D (5 bases). This CDR3 spans 13 amino acids. Germline loops: CDR1 DFQATT, CDR2 SNEGSKA (reference sequence). The V gene lost 3 bases and the J gene lost 1 base, with 9 bases spanning the gap.

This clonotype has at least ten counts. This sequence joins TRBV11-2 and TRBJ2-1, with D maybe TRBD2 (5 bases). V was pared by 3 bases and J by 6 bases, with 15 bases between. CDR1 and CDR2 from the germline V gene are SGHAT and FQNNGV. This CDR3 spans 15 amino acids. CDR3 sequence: CASSLFSASGNEQFF. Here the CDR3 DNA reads TGTGCCAGCAGCTTGTTTAGCGCCAGCGGCAATGAGCAGTTCTTC. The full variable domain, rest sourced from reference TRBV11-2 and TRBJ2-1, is EAGVAQSPRYKIIEKRQSVAFWCNPISGHATLYWYQQILGQGPKLLIQFQNNGVVDDSQLPKDRFSAERLKGVDSTLKIQPAKLEDSAVYLCASSLFSASGNEQFFGPGTRLTVL.

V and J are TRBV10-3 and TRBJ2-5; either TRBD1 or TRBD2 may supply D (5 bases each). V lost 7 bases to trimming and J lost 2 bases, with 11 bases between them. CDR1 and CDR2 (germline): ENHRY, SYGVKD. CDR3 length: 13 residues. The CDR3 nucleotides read TGTGCCATCACCAGGGAGTGGCAAGAGACCCAGTACTTC. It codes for CAITREWQETQYF.

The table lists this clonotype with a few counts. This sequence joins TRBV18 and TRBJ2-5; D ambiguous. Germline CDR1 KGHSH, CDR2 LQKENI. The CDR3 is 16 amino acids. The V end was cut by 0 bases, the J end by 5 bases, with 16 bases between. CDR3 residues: CASSPPTAVADETQYF. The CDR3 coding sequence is TGTGCCAGCTCACCACCTACCGCGGTGGCAGATGAGACCCAGTACTTC.

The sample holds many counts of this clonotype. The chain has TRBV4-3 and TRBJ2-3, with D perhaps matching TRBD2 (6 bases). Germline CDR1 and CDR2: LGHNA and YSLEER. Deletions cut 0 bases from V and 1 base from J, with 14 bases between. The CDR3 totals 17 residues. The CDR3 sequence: CASSQERPGVGTDTQYF. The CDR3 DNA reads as TGCGCCAGCAGCCAAGAACGGCCGGGGGTGGGCACAGATACGCAGTATTTT.

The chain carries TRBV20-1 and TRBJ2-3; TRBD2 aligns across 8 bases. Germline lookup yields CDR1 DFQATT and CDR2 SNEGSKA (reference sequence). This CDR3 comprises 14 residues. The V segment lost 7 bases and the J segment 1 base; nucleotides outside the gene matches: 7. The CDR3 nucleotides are TGCAGTGTAGCCGGGCGGGGGGGCACAGATACGCAGTATTTT. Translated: CSVAGRGGTDTQYF.

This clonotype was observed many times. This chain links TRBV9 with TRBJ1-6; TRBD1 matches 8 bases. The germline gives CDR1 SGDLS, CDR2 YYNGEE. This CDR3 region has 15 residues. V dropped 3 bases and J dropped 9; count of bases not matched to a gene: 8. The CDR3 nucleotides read TGTGCCAGCAGCGGAGAACAGGGGGGATCTTCACCCCTCCACTTT. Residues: CASSGEQGGSSPLHF.